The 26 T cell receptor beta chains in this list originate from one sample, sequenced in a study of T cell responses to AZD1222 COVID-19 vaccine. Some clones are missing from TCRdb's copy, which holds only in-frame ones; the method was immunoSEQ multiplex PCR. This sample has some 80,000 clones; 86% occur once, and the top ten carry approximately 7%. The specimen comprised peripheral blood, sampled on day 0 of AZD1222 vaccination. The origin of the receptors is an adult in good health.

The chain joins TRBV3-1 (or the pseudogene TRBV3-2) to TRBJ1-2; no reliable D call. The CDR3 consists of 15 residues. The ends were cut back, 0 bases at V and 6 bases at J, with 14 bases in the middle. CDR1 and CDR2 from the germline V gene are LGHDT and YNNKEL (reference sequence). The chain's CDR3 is CASSQEFGRPHGYTF. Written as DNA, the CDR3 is TGTGCCAGCAGCCAAGAATTTGGACGACCCCATGGCTACACCTTC.

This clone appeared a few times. CDR3 coding DNA: TGTGCCAGCAGTAAAGGACAGGGGGCCTACACCGGGGAGCTGTTTTTT. Its protein is CASSKGQGAYTGELFF. The V call is TRBV6-1, the J call TRBJ2-2; 11 bases are shared with TRBD1. V lost 5 bases, J lost 3 bases, and 5 bases stayed unmatched. Germline-derived CDR1 and CDR2 are MNHNS and SASEGT. This CDR3 has 16 amino acids.

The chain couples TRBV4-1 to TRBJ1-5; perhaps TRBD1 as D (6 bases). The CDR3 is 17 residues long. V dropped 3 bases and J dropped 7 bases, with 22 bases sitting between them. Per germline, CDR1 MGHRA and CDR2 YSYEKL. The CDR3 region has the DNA TGCGCCAGCAGCCAGGGAGCCCTACCGGGACAAAGGCAGCCCCAGCATTTT. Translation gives CASSQGALPGQRQPQHF.

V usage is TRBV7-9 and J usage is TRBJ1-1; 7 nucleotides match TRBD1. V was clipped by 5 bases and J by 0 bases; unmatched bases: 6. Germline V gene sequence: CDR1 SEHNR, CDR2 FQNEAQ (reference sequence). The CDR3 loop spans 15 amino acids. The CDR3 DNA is TGTGCCAGCAGCCAAGGGGGCGGGTTGAACACTGAAGCTTTCTTT. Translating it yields CASSQGGGLNTEAFF.

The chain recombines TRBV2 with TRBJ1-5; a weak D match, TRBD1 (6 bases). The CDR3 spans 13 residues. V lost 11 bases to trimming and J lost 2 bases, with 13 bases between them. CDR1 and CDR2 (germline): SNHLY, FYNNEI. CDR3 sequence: CAGTQGRNQPQHF. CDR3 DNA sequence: TGTGCCGGAACGCAGGGGCGCAATCAGCCCCAGCATTTT. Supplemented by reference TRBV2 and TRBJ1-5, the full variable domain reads EPEVTQTPSHQVTQMGQEVILRCVPISNHLYFYWYRQILGQKVEFLVSFYNNEISEKSEIFDDQFSVERPDGSNFTLKIRSTKLEDSAMYFCAGTQGRNQPQHFGDGTRLSIL.

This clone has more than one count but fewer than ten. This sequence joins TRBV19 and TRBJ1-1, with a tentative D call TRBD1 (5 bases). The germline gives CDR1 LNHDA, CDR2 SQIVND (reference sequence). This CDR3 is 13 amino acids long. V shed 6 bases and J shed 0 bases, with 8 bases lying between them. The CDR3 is CASSGTVNTEAFF. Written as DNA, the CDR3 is TGTGCCAGTAGCGGGACGGTGAACACTGAAGCTTTCTTT.

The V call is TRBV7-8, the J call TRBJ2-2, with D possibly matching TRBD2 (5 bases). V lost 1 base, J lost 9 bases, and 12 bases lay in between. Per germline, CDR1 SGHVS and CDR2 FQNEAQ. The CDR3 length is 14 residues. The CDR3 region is CASSLVSGTRELFF. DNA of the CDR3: TGTGCCAGCAGCTTAGTTTCGGGAACCCGGGAGCTGTTTTTT.

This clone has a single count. DNA for the CDR3: TGTGCCAGCAGCCCGGGACTAGCGGGAGGTTCCTACGAGCAGTACTTC. It encodes CASSPGLAGGSYEQYF. The J gene is TRBJ2-7, the V gene TRBV7-8; TRBD2 matches 15 bases. V gave up 5 bases and J gave up 1 base; unmatched junction bases: 3. The CDR3 has 16 residues. The germline V gene has CDR1 SGHVS and CDR2 FQNEAQ.

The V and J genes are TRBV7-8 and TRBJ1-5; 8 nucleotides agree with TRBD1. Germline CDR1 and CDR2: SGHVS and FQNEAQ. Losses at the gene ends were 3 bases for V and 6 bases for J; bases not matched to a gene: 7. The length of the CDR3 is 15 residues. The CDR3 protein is CASSFDRGRFQPQHF. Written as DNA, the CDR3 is TGTGCCAGCAGCTTCGACAGGGGCCGCTTTCAGCCCCAGCATTTT. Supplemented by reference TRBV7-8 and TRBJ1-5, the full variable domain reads GAGVSQSPRYKVAKRGQDVALRCDPISGHVSLFWYQQALGQGPEFLTYFQNEAQLDKSGLPSDRFFAERPEGSVSTLKIQRTQQEDSAVYLCASSFDRGRFQPQHFGDGTRLSIL.

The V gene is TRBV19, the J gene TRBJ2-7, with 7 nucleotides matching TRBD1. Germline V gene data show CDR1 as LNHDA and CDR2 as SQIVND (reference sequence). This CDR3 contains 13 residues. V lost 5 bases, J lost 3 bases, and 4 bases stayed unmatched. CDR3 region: CASSRGGSYEQYF. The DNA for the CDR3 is TGTGCCAGTAGTCGAGGGGGCAGCTACGAGCAGTACTTC.

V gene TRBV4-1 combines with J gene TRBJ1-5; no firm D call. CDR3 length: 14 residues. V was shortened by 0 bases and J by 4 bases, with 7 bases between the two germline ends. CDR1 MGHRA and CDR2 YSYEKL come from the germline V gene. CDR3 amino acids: CASSQEGLNQPQHF. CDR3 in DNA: TGCGCCAGCAGCCAAGAGGGATTAAATCAGCCCCAGCATTTT.

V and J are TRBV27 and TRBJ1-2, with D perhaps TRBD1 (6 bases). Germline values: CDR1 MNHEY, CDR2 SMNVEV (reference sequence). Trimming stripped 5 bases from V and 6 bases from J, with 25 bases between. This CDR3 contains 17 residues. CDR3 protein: CASSPPAGTRGVDGYTF. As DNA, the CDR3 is TGTGCCAGCAGTCCCCCCGCCGGGACTAGGGGGGTAGATGGCTACACCTTC.

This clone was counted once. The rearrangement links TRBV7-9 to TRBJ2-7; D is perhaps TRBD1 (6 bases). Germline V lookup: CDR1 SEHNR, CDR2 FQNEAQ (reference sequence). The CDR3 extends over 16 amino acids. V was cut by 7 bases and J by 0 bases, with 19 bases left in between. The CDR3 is CASNFGQGFSSYEQYF. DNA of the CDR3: TGTGCCAGCAACTTCGGGCAGGGGTTCAGCTCCTACGAGCAGTACTTC.

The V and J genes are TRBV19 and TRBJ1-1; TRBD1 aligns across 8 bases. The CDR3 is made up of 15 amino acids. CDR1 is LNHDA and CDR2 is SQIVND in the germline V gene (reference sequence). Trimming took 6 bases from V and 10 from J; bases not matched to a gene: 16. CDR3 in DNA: TGTGCCAGTAGCCGGGGGGCAGGGGGCAGCTTCGGAGCTTTCTTT. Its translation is CASSRGAGGSFGAFF.

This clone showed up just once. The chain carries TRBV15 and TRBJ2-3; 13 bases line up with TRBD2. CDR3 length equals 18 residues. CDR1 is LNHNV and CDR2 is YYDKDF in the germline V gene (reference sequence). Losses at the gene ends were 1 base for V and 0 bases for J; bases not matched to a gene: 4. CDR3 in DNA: TGTGCCACCAGCAGAGGGACTAGCGGGAGACCTAGCACAGATACGCAGTATTTT. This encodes CATSRGTSGRPSTDTQYF.

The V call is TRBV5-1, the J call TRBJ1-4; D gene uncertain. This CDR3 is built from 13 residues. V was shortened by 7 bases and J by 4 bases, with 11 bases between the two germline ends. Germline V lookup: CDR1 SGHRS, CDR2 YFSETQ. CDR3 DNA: TGCGCCAGCCGTCCGGGGATTAATGAAAAACTGTTTTTT. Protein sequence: CASRPGINEKLFF.

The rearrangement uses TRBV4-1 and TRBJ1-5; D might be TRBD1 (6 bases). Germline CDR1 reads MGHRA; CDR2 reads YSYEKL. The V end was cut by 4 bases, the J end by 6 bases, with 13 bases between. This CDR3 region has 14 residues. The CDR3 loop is CASSRKEGVQPQHF. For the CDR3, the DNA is TGCGCCAGCAGCCGAAAGGAGGGGGTTCAGCCCCAGCATTTT.

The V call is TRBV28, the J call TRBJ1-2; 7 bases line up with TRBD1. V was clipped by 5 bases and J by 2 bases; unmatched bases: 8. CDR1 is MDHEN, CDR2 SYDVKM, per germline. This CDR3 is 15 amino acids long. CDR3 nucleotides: TGTGCCAGCAGTGAGACAGGGAAGGCCAACTATGGCTACACCTTC. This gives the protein CASSETGKANYGYTF.

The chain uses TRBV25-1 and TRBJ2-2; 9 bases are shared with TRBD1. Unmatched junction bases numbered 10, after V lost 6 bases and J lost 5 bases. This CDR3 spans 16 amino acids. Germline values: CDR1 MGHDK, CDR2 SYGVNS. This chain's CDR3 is CASRDAGTGSTGELFF. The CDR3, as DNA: TGTGCCAGCAGAGACGCCGGGACAGGGTCAACCGGGGAGCTGTTTTTT.

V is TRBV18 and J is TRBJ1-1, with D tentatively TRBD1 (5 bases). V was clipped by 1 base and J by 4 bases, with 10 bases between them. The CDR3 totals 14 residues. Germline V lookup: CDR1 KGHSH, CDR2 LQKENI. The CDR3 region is CASSPRQGLTEAFF. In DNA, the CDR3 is TGTGCCAGCTCACCACGGCAGGGCCTCACTGAAGCTTTCTTT.

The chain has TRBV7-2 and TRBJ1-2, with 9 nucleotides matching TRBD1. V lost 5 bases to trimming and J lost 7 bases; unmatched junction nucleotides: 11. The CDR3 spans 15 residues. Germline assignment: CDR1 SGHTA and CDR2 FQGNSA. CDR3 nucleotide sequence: TGTGCCAGCAGCGTTATCCCGGGACAGGGTGCTGGCTACACCTTC. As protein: CASSVIPGQGAGYTF.

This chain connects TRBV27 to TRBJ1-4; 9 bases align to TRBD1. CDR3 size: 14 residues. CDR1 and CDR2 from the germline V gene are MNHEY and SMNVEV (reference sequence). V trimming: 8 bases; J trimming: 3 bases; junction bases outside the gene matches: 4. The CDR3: CASADRGSNEKLFF. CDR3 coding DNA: TGTGCCAGCGCAGACAGGGGGTCTAATGAAAAACTGTTTTTT. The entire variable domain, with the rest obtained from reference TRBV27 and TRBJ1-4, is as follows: EAQVTQNPRYLITVTGKKLTVTCSQNMNHEYMSWYRQDPGLGLRQIYYSMNVEVTDKGDVPEGYKVSRKEKRNFPLILESPSPNQTSLYFCASADRGSNEKLFFGSGTQLSVL.

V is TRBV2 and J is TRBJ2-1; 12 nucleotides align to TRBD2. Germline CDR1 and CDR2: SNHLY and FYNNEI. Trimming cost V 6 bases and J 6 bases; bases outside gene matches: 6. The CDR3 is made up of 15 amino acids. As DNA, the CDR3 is TGTGCCAGCAGGGAGACTAGCGGGAGAACCAATGAGCAGTTCTTC. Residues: CASRETSGRTNEQFF.

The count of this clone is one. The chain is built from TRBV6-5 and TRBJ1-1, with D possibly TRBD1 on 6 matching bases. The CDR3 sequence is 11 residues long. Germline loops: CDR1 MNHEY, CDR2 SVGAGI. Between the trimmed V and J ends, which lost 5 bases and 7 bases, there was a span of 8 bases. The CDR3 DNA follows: TGTGCCAGCAGTACAGGGAGTGAAGCTTTCTTT. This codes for CASSTGSEAFF.

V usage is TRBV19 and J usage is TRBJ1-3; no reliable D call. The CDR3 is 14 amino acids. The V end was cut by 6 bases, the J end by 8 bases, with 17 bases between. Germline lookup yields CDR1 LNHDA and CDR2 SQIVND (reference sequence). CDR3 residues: CASRYHQDGDTIYF. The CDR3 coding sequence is TGTGCCAGTAGATACCATCAGGACGGGGACACCATATATTTT.

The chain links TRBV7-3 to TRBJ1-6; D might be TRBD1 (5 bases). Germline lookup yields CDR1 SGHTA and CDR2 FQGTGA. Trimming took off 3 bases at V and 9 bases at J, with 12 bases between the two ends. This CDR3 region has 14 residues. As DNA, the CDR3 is TGTGCCAGCAGCTTCGCGAGGGGAAGTTCACCCCTCCACTTT. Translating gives CASSFARGSSPLHF. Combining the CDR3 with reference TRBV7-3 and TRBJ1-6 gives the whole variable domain GAGVSQTPSNKVTEKGKYVELRCDPISGHTALYWYRQSLGQGPEFLIYFQGTGAADDSGLPNDRFFAVRPEGSVSTLKIQRTERGDSAVYLCASSFARGSSPLHFGNGTRLTVT.